This T cell receptor beta chain was sequenced in a study of T cells expressing NK-cell markers (dated by TCRdb to between 2020 and 2021). About the study as a whole: About eight donors provided sorted CD3+CD56+NKG2C+, CD3+CD56+NKG2C- and CD3+CD56-NKG2C+ T-cell subsets, whose TCR beta-chain repertoires were profiled. Among the eight sequenced donors, seven were HCMV-seropositive and one was HCMV-seronegative. The study sequenced eight donors, all healthy volunteers chosen at random: three men and five women. The libraries were sequenced on Illumina HiSeq 2000/2500, MiSeq or NextSeq, producing 2 x 150 bp reads.

The paper as a whole reports these results and caveats: In a handful of donors, the dominant CD3+CD56+NKG2C+ clonotypes were found to rank among the top 10 CD8+ clonotypes and to make up about 1.0-7.5% of CD8+ T cells. Those dominant clonotypes were again the most abundant among CD3+CD56-NKG2C+ cells in a few donors, at about 28.3-65%. Whether the expanded NKG2C-expressing T cell clones were specific for HCMV antigens remained unclear.

To note about this clonotype: No cognate antigen has been identified for it.

The germline V gene gives CDR1 as MNHNS and CDR2 as SASEGT. CDR3 length: 13 amino acids, cysteine to phenylalanine. No nucleotide data were recorded. HCMV-specific IgG was detected in serum with a commercial ELISA kit to determine HCMV serostatus. Ficoll density gradient centrifugation was used to isolate peripheral blood mononuclear cells from blood. The data were produced on an Illumina HiSeq 2000. TCR beta cDNA libraries were prepared using 5'RACE template switching, which introduced a universal primer site and unique molecular identifiers. cDNA synthesis was primed from the TCR beta constant segment and was followed by two successive PCR amplification steps. The source study handled its data this way. MIGEC was used to demultiplex reads and group reads by UMI, and MiTCR was used to assemble and quantify clonotypes. To remove erroneous sequences, TCR cDNA sequences were retained only when supported by two or more reads. Downstream repertoire analysis used the tcR package, and clonotypes were matched across fractions by CDR3 nucleotide sequence plus V segment. VDJmatch was used to annotate antigen specificity against VDJdb, with one amino acid substitution in CDR3 permitted. Following TCRdb reprocessing, every CDR3 protein sequence forms one entry, and DNA is not provided. The V and J calls here are based on TCRdb, not the publication. The table for this sample lists approximately 550,000 distinct CDR3 sequences. The top ten hold around 4% of the sample.

The chain joins TRBV6-1 to TRBJ1-5. This TCR was sampled from a man between 18 and 35 years old in good health. Donor details come from another sample of the same person, matched by shared clones. The sample consisted of blood T cells: a sorted CD56 or NKG2C T cell subset, CD4+ or CD8+ T cells, or bulk PBMC T cells (not recorded which). The CDR3 protein: CASTGSLDQPQHF.